Described below is a single TCR beta chain sequence and its context. Antigen: not known. The CDR3 has 15 residues. Trimming pared 11 bases from V and 5 bases from J, leaving 24 bases between. Germline CDR1 MNHEY, CDR2 SMNVEV (reference sequence). This sample is part of a study of glioma-infiltrating T cells. Using RNA template, CDR3s of TCR alpha and beta were amplified with iRepertoire arm-PCR. Via MiXCR, TCRdb re-called the multiplex PCR reads, giving one row per CDR3 protein. The repertoire has around 140,000 distinct CDR3 sequences, about 39% of them found once; the top ten carry around 20%. Findings and caveats of the study: Above-expected tissue-blood divergence occurred in all gliomas, most in low-grade ones. Tissue and blood shared very few CDR3 sequences.

The source of this sequence is a human donor with low-grade glioma or glioblastoma, undergoing nonglioma brain surgery, or in good health (not recorded which). Material for sequencing was glioma tissue, nonneoplastic brain tissue, or PBMCs (not recorded which). The V gene is TRBV27, the J gene TRBJ2-5, with D tentatively TRBD1 or TRBD2 (5 bases each). The CDR3 protein is CASSQRAGGEETQYF. The CDR3 region has the DNA TGTGCCTCTTCCCAAAGGGCTGGGGGAGAGGAGACCCAGTACTTC.